This T cell receptor beta chain was identified in a study of beta chain features in type 1 diabetes. Study in general: Patient and healthy donor groups were alike in age, gender and cell yields. Across the samples, over 85 million sorted cells were examined in total.

The V gene end was trimmed by 4 bases and the J gene end by 0 bases; junction bases not matched to a gene: 9. Germline V gene sequence: CDR1 MNHNS, CDR2 SASEGT. The CDR3 totals 17 residues. The authors reverse transcribed all of the isolated RNA, so sequencing captured expressed TCRB transcripts. An average of around 3.9 million reads was obtained for naive, central memory and regulatory T cell samples. This table comes from immunoSEQ multiplex PCR, and its TCRdb copy is limited to in-frame clones, with some not included. This table has about 230,000 clones, 9% to 10% appearing once. On this clone: As yet, its antigen is unknown.

Points from the study as a whole: The study notes PCR might favor shorter templates equally in patients and controls.

The sequence came from a woman aged 18-35 years in good health. The sample comprised naive CD4+ T cells from blood. V gene TRBV6-1 combines with J gene TRBJ1-5; the match to TRBD1 covers 7 bases. CDR3 DNA: TGTGCCAGCAGTGGCCGGGACAGTCCTCATAGCAATCAGCCCCAGCATTTT. Translating gives CASSGRDSPHSNQPQHF.